The rows below give T cell receptor beta chains drawn from one sample of a study of T cells in Graves' hyperthyroidism and ophthalmopathy. TCRdb processed the multiplex PCR reads anew with MiXCR; each CDR3 protein has one entry. The sample lists approximately 530,000 distinct CDR3 sequences; 16% were seen once. Sequenced: blood. Source of these receptors: a woman younger than 35 with Graves' hyperthyroidism. CDR3s include the opening cysteine and the closing phenylalanine or tryptophan. Fields, in order: V gene, J gene, clone size, D gene, CDR3 DNA, CDR3 protein. The D gene is left open where the match is weak. The listing skips clone size in some rows; elsewhere it reads once, few, many or a size class.

>TRBV5-1|TRBJ1-2|NA|NA
TGCGCCAGCAGCTCGGACGGGACCTATAACTATGGCTACACCTTC
CASSSDGTYNYGYTF
>TRBV19|TRBJ1-1|NA|NA
TGTGCCAGTAGTATAGACGGACTCTATTCAGCTTTCTTT
CASSIDGLYSAFF
>TRBV20-1|TRBJ2-5|many|TRBD2
TGCAGTGCTAGAGGGGGACTAGCGGGACCGGGGACCCAGTACTTC
CSARGGLAGPGTQYF
>TRBV28|TRBJ2-7|NA|NA
TGTGCCAGCCGGGCAGAAGTATCCTACGAGCAGTACTTC
CASRAEVSYEQYF
>TRBV28|TRBJ2-1|NA|TRBD1
TGTGCCAGCAGTGTCCCCGGGACAGTAGTTAATGAGCAGTTCTTC
CASSVPGTVVNEQFF
>TRBV6-1|TRBJ1-1|NA|NA
TGTGCCAGCAGCGAGAATGGAGGTACTGAAGCTTTCTTT
CASSENGGTEAFF
>TRBV5-4|TRBJ1-3|few|NA
TGTGCCAGCAGCTTGGGGGCCTTAGAGGGTGACTCTGGAAACACCATATATTTT
CASSLGALEGDSGNTIYF
>TRBV5-4|TRBJ2-7|many|NA
TGTGCCAGCAGCTTGGGGGGTGTGACGGCCTACGAGCAGTACTTC
CASSLGGVTAYEQYF
>TRBV5-4|TRBJ1-1|many|NA
TGTGCCAGCAGCTACTATCGCCGAATGAACACTGAAGCTTTCTTT
CASSYYRRMNTEAFF
>TRBV7-9|TRBJ2-2|NA|NA
TGTGCCAGCAGCAACAGACCTAACACCGGGGAGCTGCTTTTT
CASSNRPNTGELLF
>TRBV5-1|TRBJ1-6|NA|NA
TGCGCCAGCAGCTTGAGTCGGAGTCGCTCACCCCTCCACTTT
CASSLSRSRSPLHF
>TRBV6-5|TRBJ1-2|NA|TRBD1
TGTGCCAGCGGACAGGGGACTCGCTATGGCTACACCTTC
CASGQGTRYGYTF
>TRBV9|TRBJ1-4|many|TRBD1
TGTGCCAGCAGCGAAGGGACAGCCGTCAATGAAAAACTGTTTTTT
CASSEGTAVNEKLFF
>TRBV2|TRBJ2-3|many|NA
TGTGCCAGCAGTGAAGACAGGGGCACAGATACGCAGTATTTT
CASSEDRGTDTQYF
>TRBV6-1|TRBJ2-1|NA|TRBD1
TGTGCCAGCAGTGTAGGGACAGGGAGCTATGAGCAGTTCTTC
CASSVGTGSYEQFF
>TRBV12-3/TRBV12-4|TRBJ2-5|many|NA
TGTGCCAGCAGTTTAGCGGGAGGAAGCGCGACCCAGTACTTC
CASSLAGGSATQYF
>TRBV6-2/TRBV6-3|TRBJ2-1|many|TRBD1
TGTGCCAGCAGACCGACAGGGAGCAATGAGCAGTTCTTC
CASRPTGSNEQFF
>TRBV29-1|TRBJ2-5|many|NA
TGCAGCGTTGGGGAGACCCAGTACTTC
CSVGETQYF
>TRBV24-1|TRBJ2-3|many|TRBD2
TGTGCCACCAGTGATTGGGCGGGGGGGAGCACAGATACGCAGTATTTT
CATSDWAGGSTDTQYF
>TRBV29-1|TRBJ2-7|NA|NA
TGCAGCGCCACCCCGCAAGGGGCCTACGAGCAGTACTTC
CSATPQGAYEQYF
>TRBV7-2|TRBJ2-6|NA|NA
TGTGCCAGCAGCTTAGAGTACGCGGGAGGGGCCAACGTCCTGACTTTC
CASSLEYAGGANVLTF
>TRBV7-9|TRBJ1-2|NA|NA
TGTGCCAGCAGCCCCCATGCCGGCCTTAACTATGGCTACACCTTC
CASSPHAGLNYGYTF
>TRBV14|TRBJ2-1|many|NA
TGTGCCAGCAGCCAAGATTCCAGGGCCGCAAGTGAGCAGTTCTTC
CASSQDSRAASEQFF
>TRBV20-1|TRBJ1-2|few|NA
TGCAGTGCGATCGGACAGTTAATGACTAACTATGGCTACACCTTC
CSAIGQLMTNYGYTF
>TRBV2|TRBJ1-1|many|NA
TGTGCCAGCACCGAAGGACCCGGATCCACTGAAGCTTTCTTT
CASTEGPGSTEAFF
>TRBV7-2|TRBJ2-1|many|NA
TGTGCCAGCAGCCCAACGGCGTGGAGCTCCTACAATGAGCAGTTCTTC
CASSPTAWSSYNEQFF
>TRBV7-9|TRBJ2-7|NA|NA
TGTGCCAGCAGCTTAGGGTCCAAAGCGGGCGAGCAGTACTTC
CASSLGSKAGEQYF
>TRBV3-1|TRBJ1-1|many|NA
TGTGCCAGCAGCCAAGGGGCGGGATCAGGCACTGAAGCTTTCTTT
CASSQGAGSGTEAFF
>TRBV11-3|TRBJ2-1|many|TRBD2
TGTGCCAGCAGCTCAGGGGGAACTAGCGGGAGGGCTGAGCAGTTCTTC
CASSSGGTSGRAEQFF
>TRBV28|TRBJ2-3|many|NA
TGTGCCAGCAGTTTAAGCGTAGGCACAGATACGCAGTATTTT
CASSLSVGTDTQYF
>TRBV14|TRBJ2-7|few|TRBD1
TGTGCCAGCAGCCAAGGTTACAGGGGGACATCCTACGAGCAGTACTTC
CASSQGYRGTSYEQYF
>TRBV24-1|TRBJ2-1|many|TRBD2
TGTGCCACCAGTGATCTCGCGGCTAGCGGGAACTACAATGAGCAGTTCTTC
CATSDLAASGNYNEQFF
>TRBV2|TRBJ1-1|many|NA
TGTGCCAGCAGTGCTCTGAGGGCTGAAGCTTTCTTT
CASSALRAEAFF
>TRBV10-1|TRBJ2-5|NA|NA
TGCGCCAGCAGTGACTACCCCGGTTCCGAAGAGACCCAGTACTTC
CASSDYPGSEETQYF
>TRBV6-2/TRBV6-3|TRBJ2-1|NA|TRBD2
TGTGCCAGCAGTCTACCGGGACTAGCGGGGGCCCTTAATGAGCAGTTCTTC
CASSLPGLAGALNEQFF
>TRBV15|TRBJ2-7|few|TRBD2
TGTGCCACCAGCACGCGGGGGTGGGCGACCTCCTACGAGCAGTACTTC
CATSTRGWATSYEQYF
>TRBV7-2|TRBJ2-1|many|TRBD2
TGTGCCAGCAGCTTAGAATCTCCAGCGGGAGGGGGTGAGCAGTTCTTC
CASSLESPAGGGEQFF
>TRBV20-1|TRBJ2-1|many|NA
TGCAGTGCTACGGACTATTACAATGAGCAGTTCTTC
CSATDYYNEQFF
>TRBV12-5|TRBJ2-2|NA|TRBD2
TGTGCTAGTGGTTTAGGGGCTAGCGGGGTCGGGGAGCTGTTTTTT
CASGLGASGVGELFF